This T cell receptor beta chain was recorded in a study of shared clonotypes between healthy human individuals. Findings and limits, study-wide: An expected dependence of interdonor clonotype sharing on sequencing depth was noted. Donors were few, which limited the genetic and exposure-history diversity represented.

The J segment lost 5 bases and the V segment lost 8 bases, leaving 7 bases of the junction unmatched. There are 15 residues in the CDR3. Germline CDR1 is SGHNT and CDR2 is YYREEE (reference sequence). To note about this clone: Its matching antigen is unknown.

Sorted-subset replicate PCRs used 200 ng of genomic DNA. This amount corresponded to some 32,000 T cell genomes. Repertoires were generated with immunoSEQ multiplex PCR, while TCRdb's copy carries only in-frame clones and drops some. Of over 2 million clones detected, 92% appear once; the ten largest clones hold around 0.35%. Sequencing used naive CD4+ T cells from PBMCs. Subset of the sample: CD45RA+ positively selected. This clonotype was sampled from a man younger than 35 in good health. Some clones in this sample may be carry-over from other donors' samples. J is TRBJ2-7 and V is TRBV5-4; TRBD2 agrees at 16 bases. This CDR3 is CASGTSGRANHEQYF. In DNA, the CDR3 is TGTGCCAGTGGGACTAGCGGGAGGGCCAACCACGAGCAGTACTTC.